This is a list of T cell receptor beta chains from one sample in a study of control samples from healthy donors and cancer patients. TCRdb keeps only in-frame clones here, not all; method: immunoSEQ multiplex PCR. Counted here are around 130,000 clones, 90% occurring once; the ten biggest clones make up about 2.5%. The sample comprised blood. The origin of the receptors is a man younger than 35 in good health. CDR3s leave out the opening cysteine and the closing phenylalanine or tryptophan.

CDR3aa	v_gene	j_gene
ASSVAGTSGAETQY	TRBV6-1	TRBJ2-5
ASNPGASTDTQY	TRBV2	TRBJ2-3
SDPTGGCSPLH	TRBV29-1	TRBJ1-6
SGRVGETQY	TRBV29-1	TRBJ2-5
ASSFLETQY	TRBV25-1	TRBJ2-5
ASSLIMGGGTDTQY	TRBV5-1	TRBJ2-3
ASSLTNTDTQY	TRBV28	TRBJ2-3
ASSSPSGTSLPDTQY	TRBV28	TRBJ2-3
ASRAGGAGEGEQF	TRBV9	TRBJ2-1
ASSTHEGLEAF	TRBV28	TRBJ1-1
ASSVGPTGTAQETQY	TRBV9	TRBJ2-5
ASSLAVGDPRNTEAF	TRBV7-9	TRBJ1-1
ASSLVAGYNEQF	TRBV5-6	TRBJ2-1
ASSPRGQGKGSPLH	TRBV7-9	TRBJ1-6
ASSQSGHYNEQF	TRBV23-1	TRBJ2-1
ASSGQGAGNEQF	TRBV6-2/TRBV6-3	TRBJ2-1
ASSYRADNTEAF	TRBV6-5	TRBJ1-1
ASSRTEGEQF	TRBV6-5	TRBJ2-1
ASSLATTEGYEQF	TRBV7-2	TRBJ2-1
SVAAGGRTGELF	TRBV29-1	TRBJ2-2
ASSPQGVPGNTIY	TRBV18	TRBJ1-3
ATSREINPGQGKYEQY	TRBV15	TRBJ2-7
ASSLPGQGVLNEQF	TRBV6-2/TRBV6-3	TRBJ2-1
ASSLGQGAEEETQY	TRBV11-3	TRBJ2-5
ATSTTGEIQPQH	TRBV24-1	TRBJ1-5
ASNLRGSQGYGYT	TRBV28	TRBJ1-2
ASSSIGLAGGGELF	TRBV7-3	TRBJ2-2
ASSYKGQHNEQF	TRBV6-5	TRBJ2-1
ASSPPTLGLRRETQY	TRBV18	TRBJ2-5
ASSMARNSYEQY	TRBV19	TRBJ2-7
ASSLETQYNEQF	TRBV5-1	TRBJ2-1
ASRSATGIKAGELF	TRBV25-1	TRBJ2-2
ASSSQAKNIQY	TRBV12-3/TRBV12-4	TRBJ2-4
ASSGGAGLNQPQH	TRBV18	TRBJ1-5
ASSIRGTQQPQH	TRBV19	TRBJ1-5
ASGGRVPNTEAF	TRBV12-5	TRBJ1-1
ASSYSKAGELF	TRBV6-5	TRBJ2-2
ASSARGGLAGGRDTQY	TRBV25-1	TRBJ2-3
ASSSFSYEQY	TRBV5-6	TRBJ2-7
ATSRPPGAQETQY	TRBV15	TRBJ2-5
ASSPPVRAGTDTQY	TRBV4-1	TRBJ2-3
ASSLARGADQPQH	TRBV7-2	TRBJ1-5
ASSAVGSNEQF	TRBV7-3	TRBJ2-1
ASSFRSPNTGELF	TRBV7-3	TRBJ2-2
ASSLERDTDTQY	TRBV7-9	TRBJ2-3
ASTMDRANSPLH	TRBV10-2	TRBJ1-6
ASVSGLREKLF	TRBV28	TRBJ1-4